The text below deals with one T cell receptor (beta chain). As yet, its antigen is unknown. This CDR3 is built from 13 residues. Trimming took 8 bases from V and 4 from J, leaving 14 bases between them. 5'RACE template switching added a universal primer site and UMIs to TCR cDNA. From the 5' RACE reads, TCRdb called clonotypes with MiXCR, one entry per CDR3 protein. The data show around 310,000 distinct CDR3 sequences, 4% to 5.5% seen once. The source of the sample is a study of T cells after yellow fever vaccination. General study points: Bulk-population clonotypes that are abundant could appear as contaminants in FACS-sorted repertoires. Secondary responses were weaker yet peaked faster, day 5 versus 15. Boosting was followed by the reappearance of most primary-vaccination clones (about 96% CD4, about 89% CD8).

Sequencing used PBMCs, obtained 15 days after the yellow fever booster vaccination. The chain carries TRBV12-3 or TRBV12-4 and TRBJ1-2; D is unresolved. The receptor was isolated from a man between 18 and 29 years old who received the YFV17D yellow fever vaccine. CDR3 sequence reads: CASGGHGTYGYTF. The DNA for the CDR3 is TGTGCCAGCGGAGGCCATGGAACCTATGGCTACACCTTC.